This T cell receptor (beta chain) was obtained from a study of control samples from healthy donors and cancer patients. CDR1 is SGHNT and CDR2 is YYREEE in the germline V gene (reference sequence). CDR3 length: 20 residues. Trimming left V 5 bases short and J 0 bases short, with 24 bases between. Sequenced by immunoSEQ multiplex PCR; TCRdb stores in-frame clones only, minus some. This sample yields 110,000 to 150,000 clones, of which about 94% are seen a single time; about 14% belongs to the top ten. The material sequenced was PBMCs. The chain combines TRBV5-4 with TRBJ2-6; maybe TRBD2 (7 bases). The TCR was taken from a man between 60 and 70 years old with colorectal cancer. CDR3 in DNA: TGTGCCAGCAGGGGGGGGGAGGACAGCATCTACTACTCTGGGGCCAACGTCCTGACTTTC. Translating it yields CASRGGEDSIYYSGANVLTF.